A selection of T cell receptor beta chains follows, all from one sample in a study of human T cells and chemical hapten exposure. From the RACE reads, TCRdb called clonotypes with MiXCR, one entry per CDR3 protein. The sample yields 100,000 to 150,000 distinct CDR3 sequences, roughly 10% seen once. The specimen was whole blood, collected in connection with sensitization to the hapten diphenylcyclopropenone (DPC). The receptors here all came from a woman in her 50s with alopecia areata. Some clones in this sample may be carry-over from other donors' samples. Both conserved end residues are part of each CDR3. D genes are given only for firm matches. The listing skips clone size in some rows; elsewhere it reads once, few, many or a size class.

J | D | V | size | length | CDR3 | DNA
TRBJ1-2 | - | TRBV7-9 | - | 15 | CASSLGGQAVYGYTF | TGTGCCAGCAGCTTAGGAGGGCAAGCAGTTTATGGCTACACCTTC
TRBJ2-1 | - | TRBV29-1 | many | 13 | CSVSQGRNNEQFF | TGCAGCGTTAGCCAGGGTCGCAACAATGAGCAGTTCTTC
TRBJ2-2 | - | TRBV6-5 | many | 13 | CASSLTTTGELFF | TGTGCCAGCAGTTTAACTACGACCGGGGAGCTGTTTTTT
TRBJ2-1 | - | TRBV20-1 | few | 13 | CSASIPSYNEQFF | TGCAGTGCTAGTATTCCCTCCTACAATGAGCAGTTCTTC
TRBJ2-2 | - | TRBV28 | - | 14 | CASSPLSPAGELFF | TGTGCCAGCAGTCCCCTCAGTCCCGCCGGGGAGCTGTTTTTT
TRBJ2-3 | TRBD2 | TRBV7-2 | few | 17 | CASSLAGTSRSTDTQYF | TGTGCCAGCAGCTTAGCCGGGACTAGCAGGAGCACAGATACGCAGTATTTT
TRBJ1-2 | TRBD1 | TRBV12-3/TRBV12-4 | - | 16 | CASSYDRGLDSYGYTF | TGTGCCAGCAGTTACGACAGGGGGCTCGATAGCTATGGCTACACCTTC
TRBJ1-4 | - | TRBV20-1 | - | 15 | CSARDSPGGGEKLFF | TGCAGTGCTAGAGATTCCCCCGGAGGCGGCGAAAAACTGTTTTTT
TRBJ2-1 | - | TRBV12-3/TRBV12-4 | - | 13 | CASSPWVVGEQFF | TGTGCCAGCAGCCCCTGGGTGGTCGGTGAGCAGTTCTTC
TRBJ2-1 | TRBD2 | TRBV6-5 | few | 13 | CAAGTSPYNEQFF | TGTGCGGCCGGGACTAGTCCCTACAATGAGCAGTTCTTC
TRBJ1-1 | - | TRBV5-6 | - | 13 | CASSGPRNTEAFF | TGTGCCAGCAGCGGGCCTCGGAACACTGAAGCTTTCTTT
TRBJ2-5 | TRBD1 | TRBV6-6 | - | 14 | CASRRDRGGQTQYF | TGTGCCAGCAGACGGGACAGGGGGGGACAGACCCAGTACTTC
TRBJ1-1 | - | TRBV6-6 | many | 15 | CASSKLGTGNTEAFF | TGTGCCAGCAGTAAGCTAGGGACGGGGAACACTGAAGCTTTCTTT
TRBJ2-1 | - | TRBV20-1 | few | 12 | CSGPAGTGEQFF | TGCAGTGGACCGGCTGGGACGGGTGAGCAGTTCTTC
TRBJ1-6 | - | TRBV10-3 | few | 15 | CAISESPAGDSPLHF | TGTGCCATCAGTGAGTCCCCTGCAGGGGATTCACCCCTCCACTTT
TRBJ2-3 | - | TRBV10-3 | - | 17 | CAISESGHPLLTDTQYF | TGTGCCATCAGTGAGTCCGGTCACCCCTTACTCACAGATACGCAGTATTTT
TRBJ1-2 | - | TRBV28 | - | 16 | CASSPVGGRWNYGYTF | TGTGCCAGCAGCCCCGTGGGGGGGCGTTGGAACTATGGCTACACCTTC
TRBJ1-1 | - | TRBV27 | - | 13 | CASSWAMNTEAFF | TGTGCCAGCAGCTGGGCGATGAACACTGAAGCTTTCTTT
TRBJ2-1 | TRBD2 | TRBV6-2/TRBV6-3 | many | 14 | CASRALAGVYEQFF | TGTGCCAGCAGAGCCTTAGCGGGAGTCTATGAGCAGTTCTTC
TRBJ1-1 | TRBD1 | TRBV20-1 | - | 14 | CSARADRGVTEAFF | TGCAGTGCTAGAGCCGACAGGGGTGTCACTGAAGCTTTCTTT
TRBJ1-4 | - | TRBV29-1 | few | 12 | CSVAGALGKLFF | TGCAGCGTTGCTGGGGCGTTGGGAAAACTGTTTTTT
TRBJ2-4 | TRBD1 | TRBV12-3/TRBV12-4 | many | 17 | CASSLETGWTAKNIQYF | TGTGCCAGCAGTTTGGAGACAGGGTGGACGGCCAAAAACATTCAGTACTTC